These T cell receptor beta chains were read from a single sample in a study of shared clonotypes between healthy human individuals. The repertoire was sequenced with immunoSEQ multiplex PCR; TCRdb's copy has only in-frame clones and lacks some. This sample carries over a million clones, 96% of them seen once, and the ten largest clones take about 1.2%. Source material: naive CD4+ T cells sorted from blood. The receptors originated from a man younger than 40 in good health. Each CDR3 is given with its conserved first and last residue. D genes are given only for firm matches. The listing skips clone size in some rows; elsewhere it reads once, few, many or a size class.

TGCGCCAGCAGCTTACAAACCGGGCTCCCCGACTTCTTT CASSLQTGLPDFF 13 - TRBJ1-1 - TRBV5-1
TGCAGCGTTGATGCGGGACCCTCCTACGAGCAGTACTTC CSVDAGPSYEQYF 13 - TRBJ2-7 - TRBV29-1
TGCGCCAGACGGGGTATTGACCCGCCTGGTAGAGAGACCCAGTACTTC CARRGIDPPGRETQYF 16 - TRBJ2-5 - TRBV10-1
TGTGCCAGCAGTTTACGGGATTTGTACTATGGCTACACCTTC CASSLRDLYYGYTF 14 - TRBJ1-2 - TRBV28
TGCGCCAGCAGCCTTTGGACAGAAGACTATGGCTACACCTTC CASSLWTEDYGYTF 14 - TRBJ1-2 - TRBV5-1
TGTGCCAGCAGCACCGGGGGTCAGCCCCAGCATTTT CASSTGGQPQHF 12 - TRBJ1-5 - TRBV27
TGTGCCAGCCGAGACAGGGTAAGCTCCTACGAGCAGTACTTC CASRDRVSSYEQYF 14 TRBD1 TRBJ2-7 - TRBV28
TGTGCCAGCAGCGTAGAGGGACTAGCGTACAATGAGCAGTTCTTC CASSVEGLAYNEQFF 15 TRBD2 TRBJ2-1 - TRBV9
TGCGCCAGCAGCACAACGACTAGTGGCGAGGTCTTC CASSTTTSGEVF 12 - TRBJ2-1 - TRBV5-1
TGTGCCAGCAGCCCGCCTCTCGGGGCGGAAGGCTACACCTTC CASSPPLGAEGYTF 14 - TRBJ1-2 - TRBV7-9
TGTGCCAGCAGCCTAGGGCGACTAGCGGGAGACGGTGAGCAGTTCTTC CASSLGRLAGDGEQFF 16 TRBD2 TRBJ2-1 - TRBV7-3
TGTGCCAGTAGTATAGGCAGCGACAATGAGCAGTTCTTC CASSIGSDNEQFF 13 - TRBJ2-1 - TRBV19
TGTGCCACCAGCAGAGGGGGGTCAACTAATGAAAAACTGTTTTTT CATSRGGSTNEKLFF 15 - TRBJ1-4 - TRBV15
TGTGCCAGCAGTTTCCCCCCCCTAGGACAGGGGAGAAATGAGCAGTTCTTC CASSFPPLGQGRNEQFF 17 TRBD1 TRBJ2-1 - TRBV27
TGTGCCAGCTCACCACTGACAGGGCCCCAAGAGACCCAGTACTTC CASSPLTGPQETQYF 15 TRBD1 TRBJ2-5 - TRBV18
TGTGCCAGCAGTTTCGGGACTAGACAGCACGAGCAGTACTTC CASSFGTRQHEQYF 14 TRBD2 TRBJ2-7 - TRBV28
TGTGCCAGCAGTTCCTTCAGGGTTACCGACGAGCAGTACTTC CASSSFRVTDEQYF 14 - TRBJ2-7 - TRBV6-5
TGTGCCAGCAGTATGGACAGGGTCACTGAAGCTTTCTTT CASSMDRVTEAFF 13 TRBD1 TRBJ1-1 - TRBV28
TGTGCCAGCAGTACCATCTTACATCGCGGCTATGGCTACACCTTC CASSTILHRGYGYTF 15 - TRBJ1-2 - TRBV28
TGCGCCAGCAGTGGGGGAGTAGGCTACGAGCAGTACTTC CASSGGVGYEQYF 13 - TRBJ2-7 - TRBV5-1
TGTGCCAGCAGTGTGAGGACTAGCGGGGACTACTCCTACGAGCAGTACTTC CASSVRTSGDYSYEQYF 17 TRBD2 TRBJ2-7 - TRBV2
TGTGCCAGCAGTTACTCGATAGGGGTGGGTAAGCAGTACTTC CASSYSIGVGKQYF 14 - TRBJ2-7 - TRBV6-5
TGTGCCAGCTCACCTAGACAGGGGATGGGGTACAATGAGCAGTTCTTC CASSPRQGMGYNEQFF 16 TRBD1 TRBJ2-1 - TRBV18
TGTGCCAGTAGTTCCCGGGACAGCGTGGCAGATACGCAGTATTTT CASSSRDSVADTQYF 15 TRBD1 TRBJ2-3 few TRBV19
TGCGCCAGCAGTGAGAGCCCCTGGGACACTGAAGCTTTCTTT CASSESPWDTEAFF 14 - TRBJ1-1 - TRBV10-1
TGTGCCAGCAGTCCAGCCCCCGGCAGGGGCAATCAGCCCCAGCATTTT CASSPAPGRGNQPQHF 16 - TRBJ1-5 - TRBV27
TGCGCCAGCAGCTCTTTACCGGCGGGGCTAGCGGGGGCAAAGGAGCAGTACTTC CASSSLPAGLAGAKEQYF 18 TRBD2 TRBJ2-7 - TRBV5-1
TGTGCCAGCAGAGGGACAGACACAGATACGCAGTATTTT CASRGTDTDTQYF 13 TRBD1 TRBJ2-3 once TRBV25-1
TGTGCCAGCAGTGAGAGGGGACTAGGTCGGTCCTACAATGAGCAGTTCTTC CASSERGLGRSYNEQFF 17 TRBD2 TRBJ2-1 - TRBV2
TGTGCCAGCAGCACCCGTACAGGGAACACTGAAGCTTTCTTT CASSTRTGNTEAFF 14 - TRBJ1-1 - TRBV5-4
TGTGCCAGCAGCGTAGAGCGACAGGGCTACGAGCAGTACTTC CASSVERQGYEQYF 14 TRBD1 TRBJ2-7 - TRBV9
TGCGCCAGCAGCCAAGGGGGACTAGCGGGAGCCCACGAGCAGTACTTC CASSQGGLAGAHEQYF 16 TRBD2 TRBJ2-7 - TRBV4-3
TGTGCCAGCAGCGTCGGGAGGAACACTGAAGCTTTCTTT CASSVGRNTEAFF 13 - TRBJ1-1 - TRBV9
TGTGCCAGCTCAGGGGATGAGGGAAACGAGCAGTACTTC CASSGDEGNEQYF 13 - TRBJ2-7 - TRBV18
TGTGCCAGCAGCCAAGCATACGGGGTGAGAACTAGGACAGATACGCAGTATTTT CASSQAYGVRTRTDTQYF 18 - TRBJ2-3 - TRBV7-9